This TCR beta chain was sequenced for a study of PD-L1 blockade in urothelial cancer. Study context: Atezolizumab, begun by patients in about 2014, was given at 1,200 mg intravenously every 3 weeks.

The protocol was immunoSEQ multiplex PCR, while the TCRdb copy is restricted to in-frame clones and leaves out a portion. Here the sample spans some 80,000 clones, around four fifths being singletons. Time point meaning: pretreatment peripheral blood. Locally advanced or metastatic urothelial carcinoma affected all patients. Trimming took off 2 bases at V and 3 bases at J, with 7 bases between the two ends. The CDR3 consists of 13 residues. Germline CDR1 MDHEN, CDR2 SYDVKM. For this clone: Its cognate antigen is unknown.

Broader study findings: More expansion of tumor-associated blood clones, seen at 3 weeks, marked durable-benefit patients.

The sequence came from a man between 35 and 55 years old with urothelial cancer. J is TRBJ1-2 and V is TRBV28; D is possibly TRBD1 (6 bases). The sequenced sample was PBMCs, obtained around atezolizumab (anti-PD-L1) treatment. CDR3 amino acids: CASSLTGYYGYTF. CDR3 sequence (DNA): TGTGCCAGCAGTTTAACAGGGTACTATGGCTACACCTTC.